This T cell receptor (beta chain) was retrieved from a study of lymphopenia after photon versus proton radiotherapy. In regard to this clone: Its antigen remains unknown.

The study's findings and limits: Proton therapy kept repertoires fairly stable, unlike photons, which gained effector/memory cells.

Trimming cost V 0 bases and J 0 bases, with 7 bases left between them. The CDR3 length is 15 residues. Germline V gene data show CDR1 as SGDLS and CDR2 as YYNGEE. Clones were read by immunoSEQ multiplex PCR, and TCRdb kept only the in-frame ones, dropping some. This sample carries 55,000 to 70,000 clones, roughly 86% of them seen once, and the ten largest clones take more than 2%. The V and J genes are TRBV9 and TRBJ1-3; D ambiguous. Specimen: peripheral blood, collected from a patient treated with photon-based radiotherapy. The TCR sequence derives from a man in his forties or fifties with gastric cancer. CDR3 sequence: CASSVGATSGNTIYF. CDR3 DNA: TGTGCCAGCAGCGTAGGGGCCACCTCTGGAAACACCATATATTTT.